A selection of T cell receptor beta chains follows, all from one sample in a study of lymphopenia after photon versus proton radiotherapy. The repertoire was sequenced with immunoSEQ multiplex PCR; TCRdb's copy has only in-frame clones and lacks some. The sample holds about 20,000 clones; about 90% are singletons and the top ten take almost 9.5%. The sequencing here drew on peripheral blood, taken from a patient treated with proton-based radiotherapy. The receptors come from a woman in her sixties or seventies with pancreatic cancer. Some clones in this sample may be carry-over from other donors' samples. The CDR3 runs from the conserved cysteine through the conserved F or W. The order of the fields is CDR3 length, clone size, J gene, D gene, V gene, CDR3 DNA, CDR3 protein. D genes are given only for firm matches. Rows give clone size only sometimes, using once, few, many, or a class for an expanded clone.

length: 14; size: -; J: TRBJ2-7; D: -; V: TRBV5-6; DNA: TGTGCCAGCAGCCCCCGGGATACGGGCTACGAGCAGTACTTC; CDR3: CASSPRDTGYEQYF
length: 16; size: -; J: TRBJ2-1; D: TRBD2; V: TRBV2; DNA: TGTGCCAGCAAGGTTTTGGCGGGAGGGCCAGGGAATGAGCAGTTCTTC; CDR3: CASKVLAGGPGNEQFF
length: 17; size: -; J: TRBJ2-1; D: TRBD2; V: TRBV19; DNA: TGTGCCAGTAGTGCAGGTCTAGCGGGAGGTGCCTACAATGAGCAGTTCTTC; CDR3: CASSAGLAGGAYNEQFF
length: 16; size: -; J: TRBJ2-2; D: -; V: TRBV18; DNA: TGTGCCAGCTCACCATGGACTGTTCAAAACACCGGGGAGCTGTTTTTT; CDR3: CASSPWTVQNTGELFF
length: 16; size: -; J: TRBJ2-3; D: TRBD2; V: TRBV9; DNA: TGTGCCAGCAGCCTGGGACTAGCGGGGCCCACAGATACGCAGTATTTT; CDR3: CASSLGLAGPTDTQYF
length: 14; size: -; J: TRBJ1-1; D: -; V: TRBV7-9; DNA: TGTGCCAGCAGCTCACAGGGTTGGAACACTGAAGCTTTCTTT; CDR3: CASSSQGWNTEAFF
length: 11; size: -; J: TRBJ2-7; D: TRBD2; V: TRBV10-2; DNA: TGCGCCACCAAGAGCGGGAGGGAGCAGTACTTC; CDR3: CATKSGREQYF
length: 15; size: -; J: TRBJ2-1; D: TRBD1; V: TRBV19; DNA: TGTGCCAGTAGTATCCTCTCGACAGGGAGTAATGAGCAGTTCTTC; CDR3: CASSILSTGSNEQFF
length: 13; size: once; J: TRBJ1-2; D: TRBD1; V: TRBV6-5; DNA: TGTGCCAGCATTGGACAGGGGAACTATGGCTACACCTTC; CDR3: CASIGQGNYGYTF
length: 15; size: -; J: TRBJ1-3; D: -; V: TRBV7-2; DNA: TGTGCCAGCAGCTCGGCGGCAGGGTCGGGAAACACCATATATTTT; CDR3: CASSSAAGSGNTIYF